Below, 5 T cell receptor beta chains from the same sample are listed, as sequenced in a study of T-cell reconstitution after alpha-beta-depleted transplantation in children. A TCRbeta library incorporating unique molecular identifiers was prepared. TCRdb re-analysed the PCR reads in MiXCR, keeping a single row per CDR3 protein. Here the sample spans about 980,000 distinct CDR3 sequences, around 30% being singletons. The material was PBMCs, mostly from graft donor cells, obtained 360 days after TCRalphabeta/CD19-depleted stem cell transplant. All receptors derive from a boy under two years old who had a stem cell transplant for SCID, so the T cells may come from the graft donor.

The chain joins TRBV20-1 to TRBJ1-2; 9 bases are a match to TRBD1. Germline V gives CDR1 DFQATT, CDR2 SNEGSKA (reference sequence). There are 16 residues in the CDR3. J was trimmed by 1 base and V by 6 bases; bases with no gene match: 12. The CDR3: CSADGQGRDFNYGYTF. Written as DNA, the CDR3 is TGCAGTGCCGATGGACAGGGGAGAGACTTTAACTATGGCTACACCTTC.

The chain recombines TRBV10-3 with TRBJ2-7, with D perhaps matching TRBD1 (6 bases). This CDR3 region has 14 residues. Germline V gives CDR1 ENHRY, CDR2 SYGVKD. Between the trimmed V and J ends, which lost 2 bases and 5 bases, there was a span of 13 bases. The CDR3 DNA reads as TGTGCCATCAGTGAGAGGTGGGGGCCCGACGAGCAGTACTTC. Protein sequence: CAISERWGPDEQYF.

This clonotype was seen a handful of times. As DNA, the CDR3 is TGTGCCAGCAGCCCAGGGATTCGCTACAATGAGCAGTTCTTC. Translated: CASSPGIRYNEQFF. V usage is TRBV7-2 and J usage is TRBJ2-1; TRBD1 is a possible D gene (5 bases). The germline V gene encodes CDR1 SGHTA and CDR2 FQGNSA. The ends were cut back, 5 bases at V and 3 bases at J, with 11 bases in the middle. The CDR3 sequence is 14 residues long.

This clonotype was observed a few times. The CDR3 sequence: CASSQIMNTEAFF. The CDR3, as DNA: TGTGCCAGCAGCCAGATCATGAACACTGAAGCTTTCTTT. The V and J genes are TRBV6-1 and TRBJ1-1; D not resolved. The CDR3 consists of 13 residues. With 6 bases removed from V and 0 bases from J, the gap between germline ends came to 8 bases. The V gene's germline CDR1 is MNHNS and CDR2 SASEGT.

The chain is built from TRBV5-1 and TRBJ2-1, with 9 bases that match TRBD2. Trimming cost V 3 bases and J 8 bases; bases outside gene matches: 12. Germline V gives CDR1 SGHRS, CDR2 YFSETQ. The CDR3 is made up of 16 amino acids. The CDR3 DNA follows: TGCGCCAGCAGCTCCCACCCTAGCGGGACAGTGGATGAGCAGTTCTTC. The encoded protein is CASSSHPSGTVDEQFF.